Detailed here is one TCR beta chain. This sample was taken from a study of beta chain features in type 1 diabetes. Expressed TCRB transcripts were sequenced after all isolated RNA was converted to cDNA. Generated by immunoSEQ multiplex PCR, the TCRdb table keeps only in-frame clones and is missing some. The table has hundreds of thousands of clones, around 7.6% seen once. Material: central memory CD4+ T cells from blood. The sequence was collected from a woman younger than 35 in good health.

The CDR3 DNA reads TGTGCCAGCTCACCCGGGACAACCATTACGGATGGCTACACCTTC. Translating gives CASSPGTTITDGYTF. The rearrangement links TRBV18 to TRBJ1-2; maybe TRBD1 (6 bases). Germline CDR1 KGHSH, CDR2 LQKENI. The V gene lost 3 bases and the J gene lost 6 bases, with 17 bases spanning the gap. The CDR3 runs to 15 residues.